The subject of this entry is one T cell receptor beta chain. These data belong to a study of human T cells and chemical hapten exposure. The wider study: Weekly diphenylcyclopropenone doses were given to patients' scalps across the roughly 25-week study.

TCRdb re-called the RACE reads through MiXCR, storing one row per CDR3 protein. Found here are roughly 200,000 distinct CDR3 sequences, under 25% of them singletons; the top ten hold over 2%. Noted time point: patch test 3, about 24 weeks after DPC sensitization. Treatment indicated: therapeutic diphenylcyclopropenone sensitization with weekly scalp DPC. The receptor was isolated from a woman between 40 and 55 years old with alopecia areata. Some clones in this sample may be carry-over from other donors' samples. The sequencing here drew on whole blood, taken in connection with sensitization to the hapten diphenylcyclopropenone (DPC).

CDR3 DNA: TGTGCCACCAGCACTCGTCCCGGGGATGAGCAGTTCTTC. Translating gives CATSTRPGDEQFF. The chain couples TRBV15 to TRBJ2-1; TRBD2 might be the D (5 bases). This CDR3 is 13 amino acids long. CDR1 is LNHNV, CDR2 YYDKDF, per germline (reference sequence). V gave up 4 bases and J gave up 8 bases, with 12 bases separating them.